This paragraph covers one T cell receptor (beta chain) sequence. What it recognizes is unknown. One end of the junction fails to match germline, which may point to a read error. Other DNA sequences in this sample translate to the same CDR3. This specimen belongs to a study of shared clonotypes between healthy human individuals. Study-level points and caveats: Represented diversity, genetic and exposure-history alike, was limited by few donors.

Participating donors were healthy, HIV-negative adults free of recent acute infections or vaccinations. The donors, all of them Caucasian adults, lived in Nashville, Tennessee. This CDR3 has 15 amino acids. Germline V CDR1 and CDR2: PRHDT, FYEKMQ (reference sequence). Over several immunoSEQ plates, each subset's genomic DNA was distributed in even portions. Method: immunoSEQ multiplex PCR; TCRdb's copy keeps in-frame clones and lacks some. This table has roughly 490,000 clones, 76% appearing once. The sample taken for sequencing was PBMCs. The TCR comes from a middle-aged woman in good health. Some clones in this sample may be carry-over from other donors' samples. The rearrangement links TRBV13 to TRBJ2-5; 11 bases are a match to TRBD2. The CDR3 here is CASSLRLAGQETQYF. DNA of the CDR3: TGCGCCAGCAGCTTAAGACTAGCGGGGCAAGAGACCCAGTACTTC.